Described below is a single T cell receptor (beta chain) sequence and its context. A read error may produce the germline difference seen at one junction end. The CDR3 has 13 amino acids. CDR1 and CDR2 from the germline V gene are MNHEY and SMNVEV (reference sequence). TCRdb ran MiXCR on the reads and lists one entry per CDR3 protein. This repertoire shows fewer than 700,000 distinct CDR3 sequences, 20% to 25% found once; its top ten account for under 8.5%. This record comes from a study of T cell repertoires in cytomegalovirus infection. Study in general: Shared public TCR beta signatures pointed to both CMV infection and a matching HLA type.

This chain joins TRBV27 and TRBJ1-2; D possibly corresponds to TRBD1 (6 bases). The specimen sequenced was CD8+ T cells from PBMCs. The clonotype comes from a human donor in good health (CMV status not recorded). Some clones in this sample may be carry-over from other donors' samples. The CDR3 DNA reads as TGTGCCAGCGGTTTAGGGGGGGGCACTGGCTACACCTTC. Translating it yields CASGLGGGTGYTF.